Presented here are 7 T cell receptor beta chains from one specimen sequenced in a study of OX40 agonist ivuxolimab in advanced cancers. The repertoire was sequenced with immunoSEQ multiplex PCR; TCRdb's copy has only in-frame clones and lacks some. This sample carries 65,000 to 90,000 clones, more than 80% of them seen once, and the ten largest clones take roughly 0.55%. This specimen was CD4+ or CD8+ T cells sorted from blood, taken in a trial of the OX40 agonist ivuxolimab. Every receptor here comes from an adult with an advanced solid tumor such as melanoma, head and neck, liver or kidney cancer.

The chain combines TRBV11-1 with TRBJ2-5; TRBD2 aligns across 12 bases. Judging by the DNA end, TRBJ2-7 fits better; the J call may be wrong. The CDR3 length is 13 residues. Looked up from germline, CDR1 is SGHAT and CDR2 is FQDESV (reference sequence). CDR3 in amino acids: CASSLGLAGEQYF. Here the CDR3 DNA reads TGTGCCAGCAGCTTGGGACTAGCGGGCGAGCAGTACTTC.

The chain employs TRBV15 and TRBJ2-7; 9 bases are shared with TRBD2. The junction had 9 bases not matched to a gene; V was cut back by 3 bases and J by 0 bases. In germline, CDR1 is LNHNV, CDR2 YYDKDF (reference sequence). This CDR3 spans 17 amino acids. CDR3 DNA sequence: TGTGCCACCAGCAGGGATACTAGCGGGCCTTTCTCCTACGAGCAGTACTTC. Residues: CATSRDTSGPFSYEQYF. The variable domain in full, completed from reference TRBV15 and TRBJ2-7, reads DAMVIQNPRYQVTQFGKPVTLSCSQTLNHNVMYWYQQKSSQAPKLLFHYYDKDFNNEADTPDNFQSRRPNTSFCFLDIRSPGLGDTAMYLCATSRDTSGPFSYEQYFGPGTRLTVT.

The sample holds one count of this clone. The J gene is TRBJ2-5, the V gene TRBV21-1; the DNA was not compared with TRBD1, the D call given in the table. TRBV21-1 is a pseudogene locus. The CDR3 has 14 amino acids. For the CDR3, the DNA is TGTGCCAGCAGCAACGAACAGGGGAAAGAGACCCAGTACTTC. Encoded protein: CASSNEQGKETQYF.

The chain has TRBV15 and TRBJ2-1, with no clear D. Trimming removed 3 bases from V and 8 bases from J, with 11 bases in between. The CDR3 loop spans 13 amino acids. Germline V gene lookup returns CDR1 LNHNV and CDR2 YYDKDF (reference sequence). CDR3 protein: CATSSPNRHEQFF. CDR3 DNA sequence: TGTGCCACCAGCAGCCCTAACCGGCATGAGCAGTTCTTC.

This clone was observed a handful of times. The rearrangement uses TRBV5-6 and TRBJ1-2; D is undetermined. The CDR3 sequence is 12 residues long. The V end lost 0 bases, the J end lost 4 bases, and 4 bases lay between the germline ends. The germline V gene has CDR1 SGHDT and CDR2 YYEEEE. The CDR3 region is CASSLGSYGYTF. The CDR3 DNA is TGTGCCAGCAGCTTGGGAAGCTATGGCTACACCTTC.

This sequence joins TRBV2 and TRBJ2-7; D call uncertain. V lost 5 bases to trimming and J lost 2 bases, with 13 bases between them. The CDR3 has 14 residues. Germline V gene sequence: CDR1 SNHLY, CDR2 FYNNEI. CDR3 DNA: TGTGCCAGCAGTCCCCCAACTGGGACCTACGAGCAGTACTTC. Its protein is CASSPPTGTYEQYF.

This chain uses TRBV9 with TRBJ1-1; D is uncertain. Germline values: CDR1 SGDLS, CDR2 YYNGEE. V gave up 0 bases and J gave up 1 base, with 4 bases separating them. This CDR3 region has 13 residues. In nucleotides, the CDR3 is TGTGCCAGCAGCGTAGCACCGAACACTGAAGCTTTCTTT. Protein: CASSVAPNTEAFF.